This T cell receptor (beta chain) came from a study of blood T cell repertoires in COVID-19. Germline V gene lookup returns CDR1 SGHTA and CDR2 FQGNSA. V shed 1 base and J shed 0 bases, with 6 bases lying between them. The CDR3 loop spans 14 amino acids. As processed by the authors: Nucleated cell counts were estimated from reference gene primer amplification. The assay was immunoSEQ multiplex PCR, and TCRdb's table has in-frame clones only and misses some. The DNA was the basis for D and trimming; V, J and clone size are from that table. This table has about 190,000 clones, 75% to 95% appearing once.

The TCR originated in a man aged 50-60 years with acute or convalescent COVID-19. The chain has TRBV7-2 and TRBJ1-2; unclear D gene. Input material: peripheral blood. For the CDR3, the DNA is TGTGCCAGCAGCTTAGGCCAGGCTAACTATGGCTACACCTTC. It yields the protein CASSLGQANYGYTF.